What follows describes a single TCR beta chain. Sample treatment: randomized to nivolumab then ipilimumab (arm A) or the reverse (arm B). Live CD3+CD8+ CD19− CD56− cells were sorted from PBMCs. V was clipped by 6 bases and J by 4 bases; unmatched bases: 13. This CDR3 contains 16 residues. CDR1 and CDR2 (germline): MNHEY, SMNVEV (reference sequence). TCRdb keeps only in-frame clones here, not all; method: immunoSEQ multiplex PCR. The sample contains 7,000 to 9,500 clones, about 60% of which appear only once. The data belong to a study of sequential checkpoint blockade in melanoma. Across the study: Patients were randomized 1:1 to nivolumab-then-ipilimumab or ipilimumab-then-nivolumab first-line.

Sequencing used CD8+ T cells sorted from blood (inferred from file names), obtained from a patient given nivolumab and ipilimumab in sequence. The gene calls are TRBV27 and TRBJ2-7, with 9 bases fitting TRBD2. This sequence was found in a human donor with melanoma. The CDR3 is CASRTIGGRAMYEQYF. The CDR3 nucleotides read TGTGCCAGCAGGACTATTGGCGGGAGGGCCATGTACGAGCAGTACTTC.